This TCR beta chain stems from a study of blood T cell repertoires in COVID-19. Study-level background: Whether acute or convalescent, the COVID-19 samples came from the United States, Italy and Spain. PBMCs, B-cell-depleted T cells, or T cells provided the cDNA or gDNA that made up the material.

In the study's own analysis: It was from reference gene primer amplification that nucleated cell counts were estimated. The protocol was immunoSEQ multiplex PCR, while the TCRdb copy is restricted to in-frame clones and leaves out a portion. D and trimming come from the DNA, and the V and J calls and clone size come from that table. The table includes 150,000 to 200,000 clones, roughly 85% detected once. The CDR3 runs to 16 residues. The junction had 8 bases not matched to a gene; V was cut back by 4 bases and J by 1 base. Germline V lookup: CDR1 MNHEY, CDR2 SVGAGI. This clone was picked up a small number of times.

Sequences were obtained from peripheral blood. The receptor's source is a human donor with acute or convalescent COVID-19. The donor label of this sample is uncertain. The chain carries TRBV6-5 and TRBJ2-5; 8 bases line up with TRBD2. The CDR3 DNA reads as TGTGCCAGCAGTTGGGGCGGGGGGACTTCCCAAGAGACCCAGTACTTC. Translation: CASSWGGGTSQETQYF.